The 28 T cell receptor beta chains in this list originate from one sample, sequenced in a study of blood T cell repertoires in COVID-19. Profiling relied on immunoSEQ multiplex PCR, and the TCRdb table lists in-frame clones only, not all of them. The sample contains approximately 210,000 clones, 80% to 90% of which appear only once. Sequencing was carried out using PBMCs or T cells enriched from blood (not recorded which). The source is a man under 40 in a cohort exposed to, infected with or recovered from COVID-19 (not recorded which).

This rearrangement joins TRBV7-2 to TRBJ1-5; D unclear. The CDR3 totals 15 residues. Trimming took off 5 bases at V and 0 bases at J, with 11 bases between the two ends. Germline lookup yields CDR1 SGHTA and CDR2 FQGNSA. CDR3: CASSGQQHSNQPQHF. The CDR3 coding sequence is TGTGCCAGCAGCGGCCAACAGCATAGCAATCAGCCCCAGCATTTT.

This chain links TRBV28 with TRBJ1-5; a weak D match, TRBD1 (6 bases). This CDR3 contains 15 residues. CDR1 is MDHEN, CDR2 SYDVKM, per germline. Between the trimmed V and J ends, which lost 5 bases and 6 bases, there was a span of 17 bases. Here the CDR3 DNA reads TGTGCCAGCAGTCCCCCAAGGGGGTTCGGTCAGCCCCAGCATTTT. Its translation: CASSPPRGFGQPQHF.

This sequence joins TRBV9 and TRBJ2-5; perhaps TRBD2 as D (5 bases). The CDR3 consists of 16 residues. V lost 4 bases and J 1 base, leaving 17 bases between the germline ends. The germline V gene encodes CDR1 SGDLS and CDR2 YYNGEE. For the CDR3, the DNA is TGTGCCAGCAGCCCCCTTGTAGGCGGGCCCCAAGAGACCCAGTACTTC. It translates to CASSPLVGGPQETQYF. Variable domain in full (rest from reference TRBV9 and TRBJ2-5): DSGVTQTPKHLITATGQRVTLRCSPRSGDLSVYWYQQSLDQGLQFLIQYYNGEERAKGNILERFSAQQFPDLHSELNLSSLELGDSALYFCASSPLVGGPQETQYFGPGTRLLVL.

The chain couples TRBV6-2 or TRBV6-3 to TRBJ2-3; D is possibly TRBD1 (5 bases). V was clipped by 0 bases and J by 7 bases, with 8 bases between them. CDR1 is MNHEY and CDR2 is SVGEGT in the germline V gene. This CDR3 comprises 13 residues. The CDR3: CASSYSGRNTQYF. The CDR3 nucleotides read TGTGCCAGCAGTTACTCGGGGCGGAATACGCAGTATTTT.

The J gene is TRBJ2-1, the V gene TRBV4-1, with TRBD1 as a possible D gene (6 bases). Trimming cost V 0 bases and J 1 base, with 25 bases left between them. CDR3 length equals 21 residues. CDR1 and CDR2 from the germline V gene are MGHRA and YSYEKL. CDR3 region: CASSQDPLRGILDYSYNEQFF. DNA for the CDR3: TGCGCCAGCAGCCAAGATCCCCTCAGGGGTATATTGGATTATTCCTACAATGAGCAGTTCTTC.

The table lists this clone with a count of one. The V gene is TRBV27, the J gene TRBJ1-2, with 9 bases lining up with TRBD1. The V and J ends lost 6 bases and 2 bases, in that order; junction bases with no gene match: 4. The CDR3 contains 14 residues. Germline CDR1 MNHEY, CDR2 SMNVEV (reference sequence). In DNA, the CDR3 is TGTGCCAGCAGCAAAACAGGGGGCAACTATGGCTACACCTTC. Its translation: CASSKTGGNYGYTF.

V is TRBV13 and J is TRBJ1-5; TRBD1 might be the D (5 bases). Germline V gene lookup returns CDR1 PRHDT and CDR2 FYEKMQ (reference sequence). V was clipped by 2 bases and J by 8 bases, with 10 bases between them. This CDR3 has 13 amino acids. The CDR3 protein is CASSLNRGKPQHF. CDR3 nucleotide sequence: TGTGCCAGCAGCTTAAACCGGGGGAAGCCCCAGCATTTT.

This clone was seen a few times. The rearrangement links TRBV28 to TRBJ2-7; 8 nucleotides line up with TRBD2. The CDR3 contains 12 residues. V gave up 7 bases and J gave up 4 bases; unmatched junction bases: 3. CDR1 is MDHEN and CDR2 is SYDVKM in the germline V gene. The CDR3 sequence is CASNSGTYEQYF. CDR3 DNA: TGTGCCAGCAATAGCGGGACGTACGAGCAGTACTTC. Drawing the rest from reference TRBV28 and TRBJ2-7, the complete variable domain is DVKVTQSSRYLVKRTGEKVFLECVQDMDHENMFWYRQDPGLGLRLIYFSYDVKMKEKGDIPEGYSVSREKKERFSLILESASTNQTSMYLCASNSGTYEQYFGPGTRLTVT.

V is TRBV6-2 or TRBV6-3 and J is TRBJ2-1; TRBD2 matches at 7 bases. CDR3 length equals 14 residues. The germline V gene encodes CDR1 MNHEY and CDR2 SVGEGT. J lost 10 bases, V lost 2 bases, and 8 bases had no gene match. The DNA of the CDR3 is TGTGCCAGCAGTTACCCCCTAGCGGCATCCGAGCAGTTCTTC. Its protein is CASSYPLAASEQFF.

This clone was seen a few times. The gene calls are TRBV28 and TRBJ2-7; D gene uncertain. The ends were cut back, 7 bases at V and 5 bases at J, with 9 bases in the middle. Germline CDR1 and CDR2: MDHEN and SYDVKM. This CDR3 is 11 amino acids long. The CDR3 region is CASTSLDEQYF. CDR3 nucleotide sequence: TGTGCCAGCACGAGTCTCGACGAGCAGTACTTC.

The V gene is TRBV5-6, the J gene TRBJ1-5; maybe TRBD1 (5 bases). The germline V and J ends were trimmed by 1 base and 0 bases, with 17 bases remaining between them. This CDR3 has 18 amino acids. Germline V lookup: CDR1 SGHDT, CDR2 YYEEEE. The CDR3 DNA reads TGTGCCAGCAGCTTGAATGGGGCAGCCCTTTATAGCAATCAGCCCCAGCATTTT. This sequence encodes CASSLNGAALYSNQPQHF.

The genes are TRBV9 and TRBJ1-2, with 10 bases identical to TRBD1. Germline lookup yields CDR1 SGDLS and CDR2 YYNGEE. The V gene end was trimmed by 0 bases and the J gene end by 2 bases; junction bases not matched to a gene: 10. The CDR3 runs to 18 residues. CDR3 in amino acids: CASSVGPGTGAVNYGYTF. The CDR3 bases are TGTGCCAGCAGCGTAGGGCCCGGGACAGGGGCCGTGAACTATGGCTACACCTTC. Using reference TRBV9 and TRBJ1-2 for the parts outside the CDR3, the full variable domain is DSGVTQTPKHLITATGQRVTLRCSPRSGDLSVYWYQQSLDQGLQFLIQYYNGEERAKGNILERFSAQQFPDLHSELNLSSLELGDSALYFCASSVGPGTGAVNYGYTFGSGTRLTVV.

This clone was observed a single time. V is TRBV7-9 and J is TRBJ2-4, with a possible D match to TRBD1 (5 bases). The V end was cut by 2 bases, the J end by 6 bases, with 8 bases between. Germline-derived CDR1 and CDR2 are SEHNR and FQNEAQ (reference sequence). CDR3 size: 13 residues. CDR3 in amino acids: CASSLLGVNIQYF. In DNA form, the CDR3 reads TGTGCCAGCAGCTTATTAGGGGTAAACATTCAGTACTTC. Filled out from reference TRBV7-9 and TRBJ2-4, the complete variable domain reads DTGVSQNPRHKITKRGQNVTFRCDPISEHNRLYWYRQTLGQGPEFLTYFQNEAQLEKSRLLSDRFSAERPKGSFSTLEIQRTEQGDSAMYLCASSLLGVNIQYFGAGTRLSVL.

The chain employs TRBV5-6 and TRBJ2-7; possibly TRBD2 for D (6 bases). CDR3 size: 14 residues. V was cut by 3 bases and J by 4 bases, with 14 bases left in between. Germline V gene sequence: CDR1 SGHDT, CDR2 YYEEEE. In nucleotides, the CDR3 is TGTGCCAGCAGCTACTCGGGAGCCAGTTACGAGCAGTACTTC. It codes for CASSYSGASYEQYF.

The CDR3 spells CASSPTLGDSEAFF. The CDR3 coding sequence is TGTGCCAGCAGCCCAACCCTCGGTGACTCTGAAGCTTTCTTT. The chain has TRBV5-4 and TRBJ1-1; no reliable D call. Trimming pared 4 bases from V and 6 bases from J, leaving 16 bases between. CDR3 length: 14 residues. Germline lookup yields CDR1 SGHNT and CDR2 YYREEE (reference sequence).

J is TRBJ1-4 and V is TRBV7-9, with 7 bases fitting TRBD1. There are 15 residues in the CDR3. Germline V gives CDR1 SEHNR, CDR2 FQNEAQ (reference sequence). Trimming removed 5 bases from V and 4 bases from J; junction bases left unmatched: 7. The CDR3 reads CASSPPGQINEKLFF. In DNA, the CDR3 is TGTGCCAGCAGCCCCCCGGGACAGATTAATGAAAAACTGTTTTTT.

V and J are TRBV28 and TRBJ1-1; 7 bases are a match to TRBD1. CDR1 and CDR2 from the germline V gene are MDHEN and SYDVKM. The CDR3 covers 16 residues. The J segment lost 5 bases and the V segment lost 6 bases, leaving 15 bases of the junction unmatched. The CDR3, as DNA: TGTGCCAGCAGAGAAGGCTACAAGGGGGCCTCGACTGAAGCTTTCTTT. It yields the protein CASREGYKGASTEAFF.

This clone was seen at least ten times. The CDR3: CAMGTSENEQFF. CDR3 nucleotides: TGTGCCATGGGGACTAGCGAAAATGAGCAGTTCTTC. The chain recombines TRBV10-3 with TRBJ2-1; 10 nucleotides align to TRBD2. Trimming took 9 bases from V and 7 from J; bases not matched to a gene: 3. Germline V lookup: CDR1 ENHRY, CDR2 SYGVKD. The CDR3 is made up of 12 amino acids.

The chain joins TRBV13 to TRBJ2-7; 7 bases line up with TRBD1. Germline V gene lookup returns CDR1 PRHDT and CDR2 FYEKMQ (reference sequence). V lost 7 bases and J lost 2; bases outside the gene matches: 8. The CDR3 loop spans 14 amino acids. CDR3 sequence: CASTRRGGPYEQYF. The DNA for the CDR3 is TGTGCCAGCACCCGTCGAGGGGGCCCCTACGAGCAGTACTTC.

This clone occurred once. V usage is TRBV4-1 and J usage is TRBJ1-6; the match to TRBD1 covers 7 bases. V gave up 0 bases and J gave up 10 bases; unmatched junction bases: 15. Germline V gene data show CDR1 as MGHRA and CDR2 as YSYEKL. This CDR3 contains 18 residues. The CDR3, as DNA: TGCGCCAGCAGCCAAGACTCCCCCAGGACAGGTCCCTTCTCACCCCTCCACTTT. Translating gives CASSQDSPRTGPFSPLHF.

This clone was recorded once. The chain employs TRBV15 and TRBJ1-2; a weak D match, TRBD1 (6 bases). Between the trimmed V and J ends, which lost 2 bases and 3 bases, there was a span of 13 bases. Germline V lookup: CDR1 LNHNV, CDR2 YYDKDF (reference sequence). The CDR3 is made up of 15 amino acids. The CDR3 region is CATSRSLGGDYGYTF. DNA for the CDR3: TGTGCCACCAGCAGAAGCCTAGGGGGTGACTATGGCTACACCTTC.

The J gene is TRBJ1-1, the V gene TRBV28; 12 bases fit TRBD1. The CDR3 has 16 residues. CDR1 is MDHEN and CDR2 is SYDVKM in the germline V gene. Trimming removed 6 bases from V and 3 bases from J; junction bases left unmatched: 8. As DNA, the CDR3 is TGTGCCAGCAGAAATCCGGGACAGGGGGCTGACACTGAAGCTTTCTTT. Protein product: CASRNPGQGADTEAFF.

Regarding this clone: In the same sample, other DNA sequences code for this CDR3. The chain is built from TRBV18 and TRBJ1-1; tentatively, D is TRBD1 (5 bases). Trimming took 2 bases from V and 5 from J, leaving 9 bases between them. The CDR3 runs 13 residues. Germline V lookup: CDR1 KGHSH, CDR2 LQKENI. CDR3 DNA: TGTGCCAGCTCACCAAGTCGGGGGACTGAAGCTTTCTTT. Translated: CASSPSRGTEAFF.

CDR3 sequence: CASSPWIRDIQETQYF. The CDR3 nucleotides are TGTGCCAGCAGCCCCTGGATTCGGGACATACAAGAGACCCAGTACTTC. V is TRBV9 and J is TRBJ2-5, with D perhaps TRBD1 (6 bases). CDR3 length: 16 residues. With 4 bases removed from V and 2 bases from J, the gap between germline ends came to 18 bases. CDR1 is SGDLS and CDR2 is YYNGEE in the germline V gene.

V and J are TRBV27 and TRBJ1-2, with D perhaps TRBD1 (6 bases). With 5 bases removed from V and 4 bases from J, the gap between germline ends came to 11 bases. The germline V gene encodes CDR1 MNHEY and CDR2 SMNVEV (reference sequence). The CDR3 length is 13 residues. In DNA form, the CDR3 reads TGTGCCAGCAGTAAGGGGGTAGGCTATGGCTACACCTTC. This sequence encodes CASSKGVGYGYTF.

The V gene is TRBV9, the J gene TRBJ1-2; no firm D call. V gave up 4 bases and J gave up 6 bases, with 19 bases separating them. Germline assignment: CDR1 SGDLS and CDR2 YYNGEE. The CDR3 runs 15 residues. CDR3 protein: CASSPDGDGSDGYTF. The CDR3 DNA reads TGTGCCAGCAGCCCCGACGGAGATGGCTCCGATGGCTACACCTTC. Based on the CDR3 plus reference TRBV9 and TRBJ1-2, the full variable domain is DSGVTQTPKHLITATGQRVTLRCSPRSGDLSVYWYQQSLDQGLQFLIQYYNGEERAKGNILERFSAQQFPDLHSELNLSSLELGDSALYFCASSPDGDGSDGYTFGSGTRLTVV.

This clone was seen just once. V is TRBV2 and J is TRBJ1-5; TRBD1 aligns across 7 bases. Germline V gene data show CDR1 as SNHLY and CDR2 as FYNNEI. The CDR3 covers 14 residues. The J segment lost 2 bases and the V segment lost 4 bases, leaving 2 bases of the junction unmatched. CDR3 sequence: CASSAQGGNQPQHF. The CDR3 DNA is TGTGCCAGCAGTGCCCAGGGGGGCAATCAGCCCCAGCATTTT.

V and J are TRBV18 and TRBJ1-1; the D is unclear. CDR1 KGHSH and CDR2 LQKENI come from the germline V gene. Trimming removed 3 bases from V and 8 bases from J, with 13 bases in between. CDR3 size: 13 residues. Written as DNA, the CDR3 is TGTGCCAGCTCACCCGGACTCTCCGAAGAAGCTTTCTTT. It encodes CASSPGLSEEAFF.